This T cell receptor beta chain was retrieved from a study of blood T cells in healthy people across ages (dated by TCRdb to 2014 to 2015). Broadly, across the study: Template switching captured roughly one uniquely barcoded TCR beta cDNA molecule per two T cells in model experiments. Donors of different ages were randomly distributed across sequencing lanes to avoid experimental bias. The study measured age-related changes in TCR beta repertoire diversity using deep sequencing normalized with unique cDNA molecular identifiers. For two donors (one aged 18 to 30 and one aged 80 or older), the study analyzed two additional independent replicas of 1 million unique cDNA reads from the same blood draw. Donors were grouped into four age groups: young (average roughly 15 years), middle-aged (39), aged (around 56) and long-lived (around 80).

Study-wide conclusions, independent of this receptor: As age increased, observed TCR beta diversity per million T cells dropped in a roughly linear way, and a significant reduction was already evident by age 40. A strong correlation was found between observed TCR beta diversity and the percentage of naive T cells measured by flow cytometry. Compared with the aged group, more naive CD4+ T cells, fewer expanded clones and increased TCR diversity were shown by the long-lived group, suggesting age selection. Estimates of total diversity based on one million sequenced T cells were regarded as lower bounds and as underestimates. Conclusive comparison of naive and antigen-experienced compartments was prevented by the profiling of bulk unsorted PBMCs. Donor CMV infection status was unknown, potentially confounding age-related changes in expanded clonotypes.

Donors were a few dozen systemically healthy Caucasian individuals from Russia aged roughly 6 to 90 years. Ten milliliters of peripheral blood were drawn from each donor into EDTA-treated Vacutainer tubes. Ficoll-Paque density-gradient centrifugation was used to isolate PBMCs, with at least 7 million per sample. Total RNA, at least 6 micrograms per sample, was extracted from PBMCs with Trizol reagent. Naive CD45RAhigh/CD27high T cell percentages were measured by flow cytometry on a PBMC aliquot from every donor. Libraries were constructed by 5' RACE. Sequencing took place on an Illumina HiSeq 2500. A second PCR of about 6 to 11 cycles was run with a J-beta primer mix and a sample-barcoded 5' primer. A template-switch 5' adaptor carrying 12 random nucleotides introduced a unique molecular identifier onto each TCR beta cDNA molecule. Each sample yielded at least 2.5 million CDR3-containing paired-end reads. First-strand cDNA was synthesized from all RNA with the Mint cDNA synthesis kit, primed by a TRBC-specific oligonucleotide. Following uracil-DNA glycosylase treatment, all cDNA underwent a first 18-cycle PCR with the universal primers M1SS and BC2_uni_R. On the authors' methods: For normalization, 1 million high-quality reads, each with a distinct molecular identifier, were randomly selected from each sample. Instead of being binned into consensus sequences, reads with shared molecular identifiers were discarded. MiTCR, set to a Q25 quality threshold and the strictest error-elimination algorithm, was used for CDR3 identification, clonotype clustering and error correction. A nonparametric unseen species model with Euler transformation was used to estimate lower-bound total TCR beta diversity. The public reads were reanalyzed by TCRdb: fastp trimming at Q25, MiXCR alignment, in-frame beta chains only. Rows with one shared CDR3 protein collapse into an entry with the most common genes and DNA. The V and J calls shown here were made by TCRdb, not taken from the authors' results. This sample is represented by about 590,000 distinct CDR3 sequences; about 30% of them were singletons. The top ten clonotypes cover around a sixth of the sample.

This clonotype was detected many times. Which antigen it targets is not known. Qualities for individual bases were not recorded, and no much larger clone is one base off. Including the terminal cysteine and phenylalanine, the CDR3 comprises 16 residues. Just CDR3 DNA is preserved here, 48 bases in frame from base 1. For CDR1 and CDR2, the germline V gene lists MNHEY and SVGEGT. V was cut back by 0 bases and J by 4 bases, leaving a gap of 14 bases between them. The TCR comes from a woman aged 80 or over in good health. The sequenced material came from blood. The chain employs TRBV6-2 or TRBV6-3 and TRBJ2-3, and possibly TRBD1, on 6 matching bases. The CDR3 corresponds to CASSYSQGIVADTQYF. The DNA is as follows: TGTGCCAGCAGTTACTCACAGGGCATCGTGGCAGATACGCAGTATTTT.